This T cell receptor beta chain was documented in a study of T-cell reconstitution after alpha-beta-depleted transplantation in children. The CDR3 runs to 20 residues. CDR1 MNHEY and CDR2 SVGEGT come from the germline V gene. V lost 6 bases to trimming and J lost 4 bases; unmatched junction nucleotides: 21. A library of TCRbeta sequences, prepared with unique molecular identifiers, was generated. TCRdb analysed the PCR reads with MiXCR anew, one entry per CDR3 protein. This sample has 300,000 to 350,000 distinct CDR3 sequences, with around 16% found just once. The sequence came from a male patient between 2 and 10 years old who had a stem cell transplant for acute lymphoblastic leukemia, so the T cells may come from the graft donor. The material was PBMCs, mostly from graft donor cells, obtained 360 days after TCRalphabeta/CD19-depleted stem cell transplant. The chain carries TRBV6-2 or TRBV6-3 and TRBJ2-3; 11 bases agree with TRBD2. This CDR3 reads CASSRQGAAIAGGPADTQYF. The CDR3 DNA reads TGTGCCAGCAGCCGTCAGGGGGCGGCGATAGCGGGAGGGCCAGCAGATACGCAGTATTTT.